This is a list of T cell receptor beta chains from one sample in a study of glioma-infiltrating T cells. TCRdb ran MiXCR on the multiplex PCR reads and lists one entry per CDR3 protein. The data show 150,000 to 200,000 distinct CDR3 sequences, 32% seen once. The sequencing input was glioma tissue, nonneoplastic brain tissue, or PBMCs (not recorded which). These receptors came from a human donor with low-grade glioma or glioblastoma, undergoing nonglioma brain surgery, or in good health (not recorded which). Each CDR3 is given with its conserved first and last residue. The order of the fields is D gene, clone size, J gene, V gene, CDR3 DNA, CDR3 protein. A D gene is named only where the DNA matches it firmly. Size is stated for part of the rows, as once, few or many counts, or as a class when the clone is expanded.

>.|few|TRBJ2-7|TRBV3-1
TGTGCCAGCAGCCAAGTCGAGTATTCCTACGAGCAGTACTTC
CASSQVEYSYEQYF
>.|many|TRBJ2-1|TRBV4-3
TGCGCCAGCAGCCAAGGGGTATTGAGCTCCTACAATGAGCAGTTCTTC
CASSQGVLSSYNEQFF
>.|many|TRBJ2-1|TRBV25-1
TGTGCCAGCAGTGATCCCCGGGTGGCTAGTGGGGAGAATGAGCAGTTCTTC
CASSDPRVASGENEQFF
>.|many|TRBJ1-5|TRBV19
TGTGCCAGTAGTATTGGGTTTTGGTACAATCAGCCCCAGCATTTT
CASSIGFWYNQPQHF
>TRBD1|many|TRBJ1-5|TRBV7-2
TGTGCCAGCAGCCCCACAGGGGACAGGACTCAGCCCCAGCATTTT
CASSPTGDRTQPQHF
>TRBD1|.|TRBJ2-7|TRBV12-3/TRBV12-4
TGTGCCAGCAGGCGGACAGGGGAGAGCTACGAGCAGTACTTC
CASRRTGESYEQYF
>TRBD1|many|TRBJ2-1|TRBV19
TGTGCCAGCGCGACAGGGGGCGCCCACAATGAGCAGTTCTTC
CASATGGAHNEQFF
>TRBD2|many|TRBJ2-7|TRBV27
TGTGCCAGCAGTTTATACATGTGGACTAGCGGGGACACCTACGAGCAGTACTTC
CASSLYMWTSGDTYEQYF
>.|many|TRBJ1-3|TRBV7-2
TGTGCCAGCAGCCCAAGACAAATTGGAAACACCATATATTTT
CASSPRQIGNTIYF
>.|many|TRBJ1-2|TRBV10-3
TGTGCCATCAGTGGGTCGGATACTAACTATGGCTACACCTTC
CAISGSDTNYGYTF
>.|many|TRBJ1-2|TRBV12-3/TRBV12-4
TGTGCCAGCAGTTTGGGAGGGACCCTTCATTATGGCTACACCTTC
CASSLGGTLHYGYTF
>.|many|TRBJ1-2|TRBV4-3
TGCGCCAGCAGCCAAGAAATGCTGTCGCGGTCGGGCTACACCTTC
CASSQEMLSRSGYTF
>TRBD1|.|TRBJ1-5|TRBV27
TGTGCCAGGAACAGGGGGGGGGATCAGACCCAGCATTTT
CARNRGGDQTQHF
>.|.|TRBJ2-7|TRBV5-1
TGCGCCAGCAGCTTGGTATTAGGTGGGGAAGCATCCTACGAGCAGTACTTC
CASSLVLGGEASYEQYF
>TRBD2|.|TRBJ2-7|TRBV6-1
TGTGCCATCAGGGGGGTTAGCGGGGGAGACTACGAGAAGTACTTC
CAIRGVSGGDYEKYF
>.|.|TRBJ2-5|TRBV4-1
TGCGCCAGCAGCCAAGAGCACCGGGTCCAAGAGACCCAGTACTTC
CASSQEHRVQETQYF
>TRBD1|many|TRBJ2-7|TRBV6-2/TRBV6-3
TGTGCCAGCAGTTATCGCAGGGGGCCCGACTACGAGCAGTACTTC
CASSYRRGPDYEQYF
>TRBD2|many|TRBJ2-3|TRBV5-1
TGCGCCAGCAGCTTGGCAGTAGCGGGAATCCCAGATACGCAGTATTTT
CASSLAVAGIPDTQYF
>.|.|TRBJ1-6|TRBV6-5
TGTGCCAGCAGCGGGCTTAATAATTCACCCCTCCACTTT
CASSGLNNSPLHF
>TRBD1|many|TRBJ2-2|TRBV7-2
TGTGCCAGCAGCTTAGTTGAGGGGGCCACCGGGGAGCTGTTTTTT
CASSLVEGATGELFF
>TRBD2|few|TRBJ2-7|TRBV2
TGTGCCAGCACGAGCGGGAGCTACGAGCAGTACTTC
CASTSGSYEQYF
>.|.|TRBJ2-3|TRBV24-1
TGTGCCACCAGCGAGGAACGACTGGGTACGCAGTATTTT
CATSEERLGTQYF
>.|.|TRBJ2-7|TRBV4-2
TGTGCCAGCAGCCAAGACCTGAGCTTAGGGGCTTCTTACGAGCAGTACTTC
CASSQDLSLGASYEQYF
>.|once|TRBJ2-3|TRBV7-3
TGTTCCAGTAGCTTATACAGCACAGATACGCAGTATTTT
CSSSLYSTDTQYF
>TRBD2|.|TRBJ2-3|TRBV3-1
TGTGCCAGCAGCCCGACTAGCGGGAGGGCCGGAGATACGCAGTATTTT
CASSPTSGRAGDTQYF
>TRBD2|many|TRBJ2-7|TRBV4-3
TGCGCCAGCAGCCCCACTAGCGGGAGGGACTACGAGCAGTACTTC
CASSPTSGRDYEQYF